This TCR beta chain is drawn from a study of shared clonotypes between healthy human individuals. Germline V gives CDR1 SGHTS, CDR2 YDEGEE. This CDR3 is built from 15 residues. The junction had 8 bases not matched to a gene; V was cut back by 2 bases and J by 8 bases. Only in-frame clones appear in the TCRdb table, and some are missing; sequencing was by immunoSEQ multiplex PCR. The profile covers about 1 million clones, with around 76% appearing a single time and approximately 1.5% taken by the ten largest. J is TRBJ2-1 and V is TRBV5-8; TRBD2 aligns across 9 bases. This sequence originates from a man younger than 35 in good health. The sequenced sample consisted of memory CD4+ T cells sorted from blood. The subset here: CD45RA-negative fraction. The DNA for the CDR3 is TGTGCCAGCAGCTTAGGACTAGCGAGAGGCGATGAGCAGTTCTTC. Translated, it gives CASSLGLARGDEQFF.